Listed below are T cell receptor beta chains from one sample, sequenced in a study of blood T cell repertoires in COVID-19. Clones were sequenced by immunoSEQ multiplex PCR, and TCRdb holds only the in-frame ones, with some missing. The repertoire includes a few hundred thousand clones, 80% to 85% of them detected once, and approximately 1.5% sits in the top ten. Sequencing was performed on peripheral blood. Receptors were obtained from a woman aged 40-49 years who had recovered from COVID-19. The CDR3 runs from the conserved cysteine through the conserved F or W. The D gene is left open where the match is weak. Expanded clones are given a class, and other clones once, few, many or no size at all.

V	J	D	size	DNA	CDR3
TRBV6-5	TRBJ1-4	NA	NA	TGTGCCAGCAGTAGATGGCAGGGGAGATATGAAAAACTGTTTTTT	CASSRWQGRYEKLFF
TRBV3-1/TRBV3-2	TRBJ2-1	TRBD2	NA	TGTGCCAGCAGCCAAGAGGGAGCGGGGGGAAATGAGCAGTTCTTC	CASSQEGAGGNEQFF
TRBV18	TRBJ1-1	NA	few	TGTGCCAGCTCACCGTGGCAGGGAAATGGGGTGAACACTGAAGCTTTCTTT	CASSPWQGNGVNTEAFF
TRBV19	TRBJ2-3	NA	few	TGTGCCAGTAGTAGCTACACAGATACGCAGTATTTT	CASSSYTDTQYF
TRBV2	TRBJ1-2	TRBD1	NA	TGTGCCAGCAGTGAAGCGCTGGTGAGGAGGGGGCGCGTGAGCTATGGCTACACCTTC	CASSEALVRRGRVSYGYTF
TRBV28	TRBJ1-5	TRBD1	NA	TGTGCCAGCAGTGACTCAGGGGGCATTGGTCAGCCCCAGCATTTT	CASSDSGGIGQPQHF
TRBV5-6	TRBJ1-1	NA	NA	TGTGCCAGCAGCTTCGGGGTTGGGAACACTGAAGCTTTCTTT	CASSFGVGNTEAFF
TRBV11-2	TRBJ2-3	TRBD1	NA	TGTGCCAGCAGCCCGTGGGACAGCTCCACAGATACGCAGTATTTT	CASSPWDSSTDTQYF
TRBV10-3	TRBJ2-1	TRBD2	once	TGTGCCATCAGTGGTTCGGCGGGGGGAATATACAATGAGCAGTTCTTC	CAISGSAGGIYNEQFF
TRBV2	TRBJ2-1	NA	NA	TGTGCCAGCAGAGAGACTGATTACAATGAGCAGTTCTTC	CASRETDYNEQFF
TRBV19	TRBJ2-2	NA	NA	TGTGCCAGTAGCAGACCCGGGGACACCGGGGAGCTGTTTTTT	CASSRPGDTGELFF
TRBV10-3	TRBJ2-2	TRBD1	NA	TGTGCCATCAGGACCCAGGGGGCTGGAGCGAACACCGGGGAGCTGTTTTTT	CAIRTQGAGANTGELFF
TRBV9	TRBJ2-6	NA	once	TGTGCCAGCAGCGCCGGTTGGACAGGACTAGGGGCCAACGTCCTGACTTTC	CASSAGWTGLGANVLTF
TRBV7-9	TRBJ2-7	NA	NA	TGTGCCAGCAGCGCCCGCGGTAGGGGACACCCCTACGAGCAGTACTTC	CASSARGRGHPYEQYF
TRBV2	TRBJ1-5	NA	NA	TGTGCCAGCAGTCTGACAGCTATCAATCAGCCCCAGCATTTT	CASSLTAINQPQHF
TRBV5-1	TRBJ1-4	NA	NA	TGCGCCAGCAGCTTGACAGCAACTAATGAAAAACTGTTTTTT	CASSLTATNEKLFF
TRBV2	TRBJ1-5	TRBD1	NA	TGTGCCAGCAGCGAGACAGGGATTCGTCAGCCCCAGCATTTT	CASSETGIRQPQHF
TRBV6-5	TRBJ1-5	TRBD1	NA	TGTGCCAGCAGGGGAGGACAGGGGGCCAATCAGCCCCAGCATTTT	CASRGGQGANQPQHF
TRBV27	TRBJ1-4	TRBD1	NA	TGTGCCAGCGGACCGGGACAGATAAATGAAAAACTGTTTTTT	CASGPGQINEKLFF
TRBV5-1	TRBJ2-2	NA	NA	TGCGCCAGCAGCCTCGGGCGTTTGAGGGACACCGGGGAGCTGTTTTTT	CASSLGRLRDTGELFF
TRBV4-1	TRBJ1-3	NA	NA	TGCGCCAGCAGCCAAGATGGCGGGCAGAAGACTGGAAACACCATATATTTT	CASSQDGGQKTGNTIYF
TRBV5-4	TRBJ2-2	TRBD1	NA	TGTGCCAGCAGCCGGGACAGGGCCGGGGAGCTGTTTTTT	CASSRDRAGELFF
TRBV18	TRBJ1-1	NA	NA	TGTGCCAGCTCATCCAACTCCGCCGGGAGGAACACTGAAGCTTTCTTT	CASSSNSAGRNTEAFF
TRBV4-1	TRBJ2-6	NA	once	TGCGCCAGCAGCCAAGAGGGTTTGGGACTCTCTGGGGCCAACGTCCTGACTTTC	CASSQEGLGLSGANVLTF
TRBV2	TRBJ2-2	TRBD1	NA	TGTGCCAGCACCGGGACAGGGGGTAGTACCGGGGAGCTGTTTTTT	CASTGTGGSTGELFF
TRBV28	TRBJ1-2	NA	NA	TGTGCCAGCAGGGGGGGTGTCTATGGCTACACCTTC	CASRGGVYGYTF
TRBV6-5	TRBJ1-1	NA	once	TGTGCCAGCAGGAAGACAGGTGAAGCTTTCTTT	CASRKTGEAFF
TRBV6-5	TRBJ2-7	NA	NA	TGTGCCAGTCGACATTTACCCGAATACGAGCAGTACTTC	CASRHLPEYEQYF
TRBV24-1	TRBJ2-2	TRBD1	NA	TGTGCCACCAGCCGGACAGGCGATTTCGGGGAGCTGTTTTTT	CATSRTGDFGELFF
TRBV6-6	TRBJ1-2	TRBD1	NA	TGTGCCAGCAGTTACCCAACAGGGGGAAGTAGCTATGGCTACACCTTC	CASSYPTGGSSYGYTF
TRBV24-1	TRBJ2-2	NA	NA	TGTGCCACCAGTGCGGTGAACACCGGGGAGCTGTTTTTT	CATSAVNTGELFF
TRBV5-1	TRBJ1-3	NA	NA	TGCGCCAGCAGCTTGGTAGGACTCTCTGGAAACACCATATATTTT	CASSLVGLSGNTIYF
TRBV30	TRBJ2-7	TRBD1	many	TGTGCCTGGAGTTTCGGGACAGGGGGTGGTGAGCAGTACTTC	CAWSFGTGGGEQYF
TRBV10-3	TRBJ1-2	NA	NA	TGTGCCATCAGTGAGTCGAAGGGAGGCTATGGCTACACCTTC	CAISESKGGYGYTF
TRBV7-2	TRBJ1-1	NA	NA	TGTGCCAGCAGCTCCTCGACATACGATATGAACACTGAAGCTTTCTTT	CASSSSTYDMNTEAFF
TRBV6-1	TRBJ2-6	NA	NA	TGTGCCAGCAGTGAAGGGACACTATGGTCTGGGGCCAACGTCCTGACTTTC	CASSEGTLWSGANVLTF
TRBV11-1	TRBJ2-3	NA	NA	TGTGCCAGCAGCTTTACAGGGATAGATACGCAGTATTTT	CASSFTGIDTQYF
TRBV5-1	TRBJ1-5	NA	NA	TGCGCCAGCAGCCGAGTTCCGGGGCAGCCCCAGCATTTT	CASSRVPGQPQHF
TRBV18	TRBJ1-5	TRBD1	NA	TGTGCCAGCTCACACCAGCCGGGACAGAACAATCAGCCCCAGCATTTT	CASSHQPGQNNQPQHF
TRBV6-2/TRBV6-3	TRBJ2-4	NA	NA	TGTGCCAGCAGCCCCCGATCGCGTCACATTCAGTACTTC	CASSPRSRHIQYF
TRBV5-1	TRBJ1-6	NA	once	TGCGCCAGCAGATCCACAGCCTCACCCCTCCACTTT	CASRSTASPLHF
TRBV4-2	TRBJ2-7	NA	few	TGTGCCAGCAGCCAAGGTCAACTGACAGCCTCCTACGAGCAGTACTTC	CASSQGQLTASYEQYF
TRBV10-2	TRBJ2-2	TRBD1	NA	TGCGCCAGATCCCCGGGGGACAGGTACACCGGGGAGCTGTTTTTT	CARSPGDRYTGELFF
TRBV9	TRBJ2-7	TRBD1	NA	TGTGCCAGCAGCGTAGCAGGGACAGCGCTAGGCGAGCAGTACTTC	CASSVAGTALGEQYF
TRBV6-5	TRBJ1-2	TRBD1	NA	TGTGCCAGCAGTTTTCAGGGGGTTACTAACTATGGCTACACCTTC	CASSFQGVTNYGYTF
TRBV28	TRBJ1-1	TRBD1	NA	TGTGCCAGCAGTCCCCCCGGACAGGGATATGAAGCTTTCTTT	CASSPPGQGYEAFF
TRBV7-9	TRBJ2-7	TRBD1	NA	TGTGCCAGCAGCTCCGGACAGGGGGTGGACGAGCAGTACTTC	CASSSGQGVDEQYF
TRBV7-5	TRBJ1-6	NA	NA	TGTGTCAGAAGCCGTTATCCAGGGGGCCCGAGAACACCCCTCCACTTT	CVRSRYPGGPRTPLHF
TRBV25-1	TRBJ2-2	TRBD1	NA	TGTGCCAGCAGTGGACCGGGACAGGGGACCTACACCGGGGAGCTGTTTTTT	CASSGPGQGTYTGELFF
TRBV29-1	TRBJ2-3	TRBD2	NA	TGCAGCGTTGACAGCGGGGGCACAGATACGCAGTATTTT	CSVDSGGTDTQYF
TRBV7-9	TRBJ2-7	TRBD1	NA	TGTGCCAGCAGCTACCCCGGGACAGGGGGCGGTGAGCAGTACTTC	CASSYPGTGGGEQYF